Reported below is one T cell receptor (beta chain). This entry is derived from a study of cytomegalovirus exposure and HLA in healthy donors. Study overall: A previous analysis identified 95 million to 130 million unique TCR beta sequences derived from about 180 million T cells.

Use of 60 Vbeta and 13 Jbeta primers characterized the PCR. Here immunoSEQ multiplex PCR was the method, and the copy in TCRdb shows in-frame clones only, minus some. The sample shows about 170,000 clones, 70% to 90% of them seen only once. The CDR3 has 17 residues. V trimming: 1 base; J trimming: 4 bases; junction bases outside the gene matches: 11. From germline, CDR1 is SGHAT and CDR2 FQNNGV. The sequence was collected from a man aged 25-40 years in good health and CMV-seropositive. The chain couples TRBV11-2 to TRBJ2-7, with 9 bases matching TRBD2. The sample consisted of PBMCs. CDR3 nucleotides: TGTGCCAGCAGCTTAGGGCGCGGTAGCGGGAGTTTTTACGAGCAGTACTTC. Amino acids: CASSLGRGSGSFYEQYF.